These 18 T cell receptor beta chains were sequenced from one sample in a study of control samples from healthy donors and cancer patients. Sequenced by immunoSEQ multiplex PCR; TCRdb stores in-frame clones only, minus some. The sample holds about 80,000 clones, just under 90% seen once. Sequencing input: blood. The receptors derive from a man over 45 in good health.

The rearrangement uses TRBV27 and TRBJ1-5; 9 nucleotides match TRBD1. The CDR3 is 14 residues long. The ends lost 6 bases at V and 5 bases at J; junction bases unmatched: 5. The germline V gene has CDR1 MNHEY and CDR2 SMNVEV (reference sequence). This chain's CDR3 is CASRYRDRDQPQHF. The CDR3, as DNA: TGTGCCAGCAGATACCGGGACAGGGATCAGCCCCAGCATTTT.

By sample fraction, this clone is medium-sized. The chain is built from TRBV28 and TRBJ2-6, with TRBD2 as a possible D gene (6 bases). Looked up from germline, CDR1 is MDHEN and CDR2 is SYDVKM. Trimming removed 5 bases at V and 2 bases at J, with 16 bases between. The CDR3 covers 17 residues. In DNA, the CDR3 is TGTGCCAGCAGTGTTCGGGGACTTCAGGCTGGGGCCAACGTCCTGACTTTC. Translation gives CASSVRGLQAGANVLTF. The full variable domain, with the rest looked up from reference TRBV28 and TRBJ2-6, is DVKVTQSSRYLVKRTGEKVFLECVQDMDHENMFWYRQDPGLGLRLIYFSYDVKMKEKGDIPEGYSVSREKKERFSLILESASTNQTSMYLCASSVRGLQAGANVLTFGAGSRLTVL.

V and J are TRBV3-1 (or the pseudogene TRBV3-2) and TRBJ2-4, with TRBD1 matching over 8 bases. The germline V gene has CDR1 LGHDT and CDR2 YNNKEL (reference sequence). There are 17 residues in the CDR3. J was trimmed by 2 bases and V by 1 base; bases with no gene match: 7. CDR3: CASSQVTGQGTKNIQYF. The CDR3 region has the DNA TGTGCCAGCAGCCAAGTGACCGGACAGGGTACCAAAAACATTCAGTACTTC.

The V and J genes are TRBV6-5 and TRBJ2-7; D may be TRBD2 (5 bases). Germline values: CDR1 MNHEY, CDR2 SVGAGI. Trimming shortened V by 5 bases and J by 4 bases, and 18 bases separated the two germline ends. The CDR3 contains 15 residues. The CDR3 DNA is TGTGCCAGCAGTACCCCCGGACGGGGATCTTACGAGCAGTACTTC. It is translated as CASSTPGRGSYEQYF.

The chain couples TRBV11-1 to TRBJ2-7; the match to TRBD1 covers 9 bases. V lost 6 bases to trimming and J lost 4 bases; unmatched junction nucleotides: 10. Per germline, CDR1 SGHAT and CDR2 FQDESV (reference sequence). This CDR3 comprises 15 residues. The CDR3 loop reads CASRFSRGQGYEQYF. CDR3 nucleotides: TGTGCCAGCAGGTTCAGCCGGGGACAGGGTTACGAGCAGTACTTC.

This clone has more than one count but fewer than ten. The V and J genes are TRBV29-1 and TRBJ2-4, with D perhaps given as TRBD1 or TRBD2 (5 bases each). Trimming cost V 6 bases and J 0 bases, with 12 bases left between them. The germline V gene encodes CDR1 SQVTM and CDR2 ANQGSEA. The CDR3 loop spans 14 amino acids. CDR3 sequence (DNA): TGCAGCGTCGGGACCTCTAGAGCCAAAAACATTCAGTACTTC. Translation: CSVGTSRAKNIQYF.

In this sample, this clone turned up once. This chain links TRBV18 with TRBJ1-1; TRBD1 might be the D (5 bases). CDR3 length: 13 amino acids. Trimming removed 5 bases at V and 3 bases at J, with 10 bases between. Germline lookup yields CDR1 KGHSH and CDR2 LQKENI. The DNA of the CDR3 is TGTGCCAGCTCAAGGGACGAGGACACTGAAGCTTTCTTT. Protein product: CASSRDEDTEAFF.

The CDR3 nucleotides read TGTGCCAGCAGCTCAAACCAGAACTATGGCTACACCTTC. Translating it yields CASSSNQNYGYTF. This chain connects TRBV7-8 to TRBJ1-2, with no clear D. V gave up 4 bases and J gave up 2 bases, with 8 bases separating them. The CDR3 totals 13 residues. Germline lookup yields CDR1 SGHVS and CDR2 FQNEAQ.

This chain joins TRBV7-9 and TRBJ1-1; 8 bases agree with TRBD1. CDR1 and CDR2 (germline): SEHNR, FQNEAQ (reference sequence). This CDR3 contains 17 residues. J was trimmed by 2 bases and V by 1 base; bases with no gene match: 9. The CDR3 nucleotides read TGTGCCAGCAGCTTAGGCCCCACAGGGGGAGAAAACACTGAAGCTTTCTTT. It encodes CASSLGPTGGENTEAFF.

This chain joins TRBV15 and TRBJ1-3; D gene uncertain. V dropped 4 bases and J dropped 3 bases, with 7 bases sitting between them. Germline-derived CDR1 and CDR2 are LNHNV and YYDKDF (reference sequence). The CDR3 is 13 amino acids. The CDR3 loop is CATSTPHGNTIYF. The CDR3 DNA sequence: TGTGCCACCAGCACACCCCATGGAAACACCATATATTTT.

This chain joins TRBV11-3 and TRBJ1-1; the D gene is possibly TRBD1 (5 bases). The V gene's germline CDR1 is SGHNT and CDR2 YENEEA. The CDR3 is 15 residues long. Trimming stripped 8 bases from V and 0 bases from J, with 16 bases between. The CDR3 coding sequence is TGTGCCAGCCCGAAAATGGGGCAGCTGAACACTGAAGCTTTCTTT. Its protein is CASPKMGQLNTEAFF.

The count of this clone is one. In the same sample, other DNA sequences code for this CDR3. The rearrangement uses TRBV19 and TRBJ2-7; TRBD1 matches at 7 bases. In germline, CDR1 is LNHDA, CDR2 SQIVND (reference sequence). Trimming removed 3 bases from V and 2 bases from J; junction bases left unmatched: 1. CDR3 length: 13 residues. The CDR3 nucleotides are TGTGCCAGTAGTATGACAGGGACCTACGAGCAGTACTTC. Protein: CASSMTGTYEQYF.

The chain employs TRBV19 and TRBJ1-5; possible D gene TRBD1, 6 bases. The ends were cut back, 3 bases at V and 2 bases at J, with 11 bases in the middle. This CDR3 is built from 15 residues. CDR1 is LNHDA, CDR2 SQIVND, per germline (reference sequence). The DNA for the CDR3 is TGTGCCAGTAGTATCGAGGGGGGCCGCAATCAGCCCCAGCATTTT. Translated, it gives CASSIEGGRNQPQHF.

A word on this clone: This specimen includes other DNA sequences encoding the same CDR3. The CDR3 DNA follows: TGTGCCAGCAGTGAACGGCAGAACACTGAAGCTTTCTTT. It is translated as CASSERQNTEAFF. The V call is TRBV6-1, the J call TRBJ1-1; D is unresolved. The ends were cut back, 2 bases at V and 1 base at J, with 5 bases in the middle. CDR1 and CDR2 from the germline V gene are MNHNS and SASEGT. The length of the CDR3 is 13 residues.

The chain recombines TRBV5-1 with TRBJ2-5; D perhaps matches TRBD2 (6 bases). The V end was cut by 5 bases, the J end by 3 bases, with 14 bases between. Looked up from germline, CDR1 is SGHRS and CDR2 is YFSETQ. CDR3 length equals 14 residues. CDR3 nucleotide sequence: TGCGCCAGCAGTCAGGGACTCCTGAAAGAGACCCAGTACTTC. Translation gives CASSQGLLKETQYF.

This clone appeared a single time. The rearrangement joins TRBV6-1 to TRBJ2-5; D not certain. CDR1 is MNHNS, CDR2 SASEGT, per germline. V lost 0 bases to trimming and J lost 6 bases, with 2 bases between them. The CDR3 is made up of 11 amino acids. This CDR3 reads CASSEAKTQYF. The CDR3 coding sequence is TGTGCCAGCAGTGAAGCGAAGACCCAGTACTTC.

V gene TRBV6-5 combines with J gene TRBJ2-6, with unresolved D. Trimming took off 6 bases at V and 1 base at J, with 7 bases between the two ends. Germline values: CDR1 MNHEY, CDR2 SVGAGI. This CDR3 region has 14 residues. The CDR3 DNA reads TGTGCCAGCAGCGCGCTTTCTGGGGCCAACGTCCTGACTTTC. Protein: CASSALSGANVLTF.

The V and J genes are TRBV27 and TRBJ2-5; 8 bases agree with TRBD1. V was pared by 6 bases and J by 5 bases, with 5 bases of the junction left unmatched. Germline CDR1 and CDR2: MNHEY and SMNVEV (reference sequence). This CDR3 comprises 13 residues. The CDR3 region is CASRTDRGETQYF. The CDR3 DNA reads TGTGCCAGCAGGACTGACAGGGGCGAGACCCAGTACTTC.